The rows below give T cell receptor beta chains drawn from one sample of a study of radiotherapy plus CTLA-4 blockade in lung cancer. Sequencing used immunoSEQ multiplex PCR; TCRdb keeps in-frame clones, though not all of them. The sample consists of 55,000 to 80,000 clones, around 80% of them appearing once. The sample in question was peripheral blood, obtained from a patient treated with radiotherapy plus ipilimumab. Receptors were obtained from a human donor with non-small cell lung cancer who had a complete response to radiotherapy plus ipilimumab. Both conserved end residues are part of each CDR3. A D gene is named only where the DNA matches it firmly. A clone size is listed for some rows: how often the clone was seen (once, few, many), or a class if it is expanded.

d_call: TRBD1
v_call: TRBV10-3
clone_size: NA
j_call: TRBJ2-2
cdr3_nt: TGTGCCATCAGTGGGACAGGGAAGCCTTTGAACACCGGGGAGCTGTTTTTT
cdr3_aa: CAISGTGKPLNTGELFF

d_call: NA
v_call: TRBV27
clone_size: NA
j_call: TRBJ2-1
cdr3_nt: TGTGCCAGCAGCTTCCGACAGGCCATCCCCTACAATGAGCAGTTCTTC
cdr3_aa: CASSFRQAIPYNEQFF

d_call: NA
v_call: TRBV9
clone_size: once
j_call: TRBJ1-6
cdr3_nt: TGTGCCAGCAGCGTAGCTACGGCGGGAAATTCACCCCTCCACTTT
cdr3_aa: CASSVATAGNSPLHF

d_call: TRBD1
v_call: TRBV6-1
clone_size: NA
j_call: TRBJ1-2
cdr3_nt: TGTGCCAGCAGGACAGGGGAATCCCCTACTTATGGCTACACCTTC
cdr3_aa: CASRTGESPTYGYTF

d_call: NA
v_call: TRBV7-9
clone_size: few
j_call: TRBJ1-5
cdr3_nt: TGTGCCAGCAGTTTTGACGGTAGCAATCAGCCCCAGCATTTT
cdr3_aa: CASSFDGSNQPQHF

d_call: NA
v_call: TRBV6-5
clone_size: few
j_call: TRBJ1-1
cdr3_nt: TGTGCCAGCAGTCCCACAGGGGAAGCTTTCTTT
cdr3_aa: CASSPTGEAFF

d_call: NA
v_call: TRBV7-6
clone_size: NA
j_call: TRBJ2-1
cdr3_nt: TGTGCCAGCAGCTTAGCGGAGAGCTCCTACAATGAGCAGTTCTTC
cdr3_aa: CASSLAESSYNEQFF

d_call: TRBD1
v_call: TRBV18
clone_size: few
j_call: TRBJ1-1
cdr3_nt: TGTGCCAGCTCACCACCACAGGGGTCGAACACTGAAGCTTTCTTT
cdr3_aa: CASSPPQGSNTEAFF

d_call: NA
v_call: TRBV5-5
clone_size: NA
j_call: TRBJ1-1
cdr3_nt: TGTGCCAGCAGCTTGGAACAGCTAACTGAAGCTTTCTTT
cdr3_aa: CASSLEQLTEAFF

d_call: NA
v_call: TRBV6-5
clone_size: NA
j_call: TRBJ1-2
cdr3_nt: TGTGCCAGCAGTTACTCTCCGGATACCCCTAACTATGGCTACACCTTC
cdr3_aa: CASSYSPDTPNYGYTF

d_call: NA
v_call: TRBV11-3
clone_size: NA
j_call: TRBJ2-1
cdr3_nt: TGTGCCAGCAGCTTAGACGGGAGAATTTTCAATGAGCAGTTCTTC
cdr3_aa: CASSLDGRIFNEQFF

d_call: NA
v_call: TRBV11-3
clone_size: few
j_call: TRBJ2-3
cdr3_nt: TGTGCCAGCAGCTTAGATGTTGGCAGGTTCACAGATACGCAGTATTTT
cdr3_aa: CASSLDVGRFTDTQYF